A selection of T cell receptor beta chains follows, all from one sample in a study of T-cell reconstitution after alpha-beta-depleted transplantation in children. TCRdb re-analysed the PCR reads in MiXCR, keeping a single row per CDR3 protein. The repertoire includes a few hundred thousand distinct CDR3 sequences, 13% of them detected once, and 2% to 2.5% sits in the top ten. Sequencing was performed on PBMCs, mostly from graft donor cells, taken 360 days after TCRalphabeta/CD19-depleted stem cell transplant. The source is a male patient between 5 and 17 years old who had a stem cell transplant for acute myeloid leukemia, so the T cells may come from the graft donor. CDR3s include the opening cysteine and the closing phenylalanine or tryptophan. A D gene is named only where the DNA matches it firmly. Clone sizes are given selectively: once, few, many, or a class where the clone is expanded.

>TRBV14|.|few|15|TRBJ2-3
CASSQRLVMTDTQYF
TGTGCCAGCAGCCAAAGACTAGTCATGACAGATACGCAGTATTTT
>TRBV15|TRBD1|many|13|TRBJ2-5
CATSRDRGETQYF
TGTGCCACCAGCAGAGACAGGGGGGAGACCCAGTACTTC
>TRBV12-3/TRBV12-4|.|many|15|TRBJ2-1
CASSLSVSSYNEQFF
TGTGCCAGCAGTTTATCGGTCAGCTCCTACAATGAGCAGTTCTTC
>TRBV24-1|TRBD1|few|15|TRBJ2-7
CATSDPTGGSYEQYF
TGTGCCACCAGTGATCCGACAGGGGGCAGTTACGAGCAGTACTTC
>TRBV6-2/TRBV6-3|TRBD2|.|15|TRBJ2-7
CASSVAGDPSYEQYF
TGTGCCAGCAGCGTAGCGGGAGACCCCTCCTACGAGCAGTACTTC
>TRBV5-1|TRBD2|few|18|TRBJ2-1
CASSPLPGLAGKANEQFF
TGCGCCAGCAGCCCACTCCCGGGACTAGCGGGAAAGGCAAATGAGCAGTTCTTC
>TRBV11-1|TRBD2|.|19|TRBJ2-6
CASSLRLAGSRSGANVLTF
TGTGCCAGCAGCTTAAGGCTAGCGGGTTCGAGGTCTGGGGCCAACGTCCTGACTTTC
>TRBV29-1|.|.|13|TRBJ2-3
CSVEGRMTDTQYF
TGCAGCGTTGAAGGGAGGATGACAGATACGCAGTATTTT
>TRBV20-1|.|few|13|TRBJ2-7
CSASGDSAYEQYF
TGCAGTGCTAGCGGGGACTCCGCCTACGAGCAGTACTTC
>TRBV20-1|TRBD2|few|17|TRBJ2-4
CSARDKREGPAKNIQYF
TGCAGTGCTAGGGATAAGCGGGAGGGCCCTGCCAAAAACATTCAGTACTTC
>TRBV20-1|.|.|12|TRBJ1-1
CSAGTGPNREGF
TGCAGTGCAGGGACCGGCCCGAATAGAGAGGGTTTT
>TRBV5-1|.|.|16|TRBJ2-1
CASSLKSRALYNEQFF
TGCGCCAGCAGCTTGAAGTCCAGGGCCCTGTACAATGAGCAGTTCTTC
>TRBV6-1|.|.|18|TRBJ1-1
CASSQFRDGVGMNTEAFF
TGTGCCAGCAGTCAATTCCGGGACGGCGTCGGGATGAACACTGAAGCTTTCTTT
>TRBV30|.|few|13|TRBJ2-7
CAWSAPTPYEQYF
TGTGCCTGGAGCGCCCCGACCCCCTACGAGCAGTACTTC
>TRBV11-2|TRBD2|.|18|TRBJ2-1
CASSSFRSRSGGYNEQFF
TGTGCCAGCAGCTCCTTCCGGTCCAGGTCGGGGGGCTACAATGAGCAGTTCTTC
>TRBV20-1|.|few|14|TRBJ2-3
CSAWGGEVPDTQYF
TGCAGTGCTTGGGGCGGGGAAGTCCCAGATACGCAGTATTTT
>TRBV20-1|.|few|14|TRBJ2-5
CSANRLLAGETQYF
TGCAGTGCGAATAGGCTCCTAGCCGGGGAGACCCAGTACTTC
>TRBV21-1|.|many|14|TRBJ2-7
CASSIGTGSYEQYF
TGTGCCAGCAGCATAGGGACAGGGAGCTACGAGCAGTACTTC